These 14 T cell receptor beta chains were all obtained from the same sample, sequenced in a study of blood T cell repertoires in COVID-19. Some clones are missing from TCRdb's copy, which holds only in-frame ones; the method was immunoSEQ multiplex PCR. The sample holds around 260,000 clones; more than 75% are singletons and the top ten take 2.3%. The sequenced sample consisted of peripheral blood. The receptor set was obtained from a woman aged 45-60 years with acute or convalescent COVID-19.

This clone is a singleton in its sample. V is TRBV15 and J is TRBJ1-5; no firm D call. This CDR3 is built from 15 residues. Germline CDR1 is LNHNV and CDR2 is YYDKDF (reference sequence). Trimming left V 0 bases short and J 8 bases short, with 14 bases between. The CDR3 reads CATSREVGINKPQHF. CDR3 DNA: TGTGCCACCAGCAGAGAGGTCGGGATCAACAAGCCCCAGCATTTT.

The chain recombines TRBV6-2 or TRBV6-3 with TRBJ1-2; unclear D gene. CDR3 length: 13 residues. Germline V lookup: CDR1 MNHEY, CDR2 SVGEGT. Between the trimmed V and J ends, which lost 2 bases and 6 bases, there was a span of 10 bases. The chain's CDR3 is CASSYGPDHGYTF. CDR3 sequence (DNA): TGTGCCAGCAGTTACGGGCCAGACCATGGCTACACCTTC.

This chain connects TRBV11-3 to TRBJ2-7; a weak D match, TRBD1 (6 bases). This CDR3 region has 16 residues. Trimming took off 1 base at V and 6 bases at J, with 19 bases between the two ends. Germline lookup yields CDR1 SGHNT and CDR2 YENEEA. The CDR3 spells CASSLVSTGTKSEQYF. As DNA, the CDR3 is TGTGCCAGCAGCTTAGTCTCCACAGGGACAAAGAGCGAGCAGTACTTC.

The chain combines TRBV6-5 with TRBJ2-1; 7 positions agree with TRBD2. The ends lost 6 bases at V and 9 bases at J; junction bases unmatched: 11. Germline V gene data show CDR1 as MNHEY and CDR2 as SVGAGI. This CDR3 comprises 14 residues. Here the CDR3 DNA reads TGTGCCAGCAGGGCGGGAGTCTCGATTCCTGAGCAGTTCTTC. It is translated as CASRAGVSIPEQFF.

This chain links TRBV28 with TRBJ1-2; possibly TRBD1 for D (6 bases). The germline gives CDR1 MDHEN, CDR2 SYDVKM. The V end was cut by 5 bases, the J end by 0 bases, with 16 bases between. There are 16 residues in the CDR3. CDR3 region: CASSEFGGEANYGYTF. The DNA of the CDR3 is TGTGCCAGCAGTGAGTTTGGGGGCGAAGCTAACTATGGCTACACCTTC.

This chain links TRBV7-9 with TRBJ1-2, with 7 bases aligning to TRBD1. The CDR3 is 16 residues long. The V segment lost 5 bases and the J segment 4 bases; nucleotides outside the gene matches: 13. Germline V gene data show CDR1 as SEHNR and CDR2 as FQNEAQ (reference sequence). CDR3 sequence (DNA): TGTGCCAGCAGCCGGAACTTACAGGGGTTTAGCTATGGCTACACCTTC. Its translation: CASSRNLQGFSYGYTF.

CDR3: CASSRQGTTGELFF. CDR3 sequence (DNA): TGTGCCAGCAGTAGACAGGGCACGACCGGGGAGCTGTTTTTT. This chain uses TRBV9 with TRBJ2-2, with 7 nucleotides matching TRBD1. This CDR3 contains 14 residues. J was trimmed by 5 bases and V by 5 bases; bases with no gene match: 6. CDR1 is SGDLS and CDR2 is YYNGEE in the germline V gene.

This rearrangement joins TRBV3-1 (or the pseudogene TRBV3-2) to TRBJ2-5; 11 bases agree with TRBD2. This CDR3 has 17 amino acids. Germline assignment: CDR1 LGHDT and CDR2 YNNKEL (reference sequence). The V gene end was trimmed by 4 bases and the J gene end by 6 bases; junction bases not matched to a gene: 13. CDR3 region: CASSPQGVLAGVKTQYF. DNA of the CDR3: TGTGCCAGCAGCCCTCAGGGGGTACTAGCGGGAGTAAAGACCCAGTACTTC.

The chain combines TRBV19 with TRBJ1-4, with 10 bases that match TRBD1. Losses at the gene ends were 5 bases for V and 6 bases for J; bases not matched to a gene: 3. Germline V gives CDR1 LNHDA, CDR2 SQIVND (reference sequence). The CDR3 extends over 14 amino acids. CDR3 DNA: TGTGCCAGTAGTCCGGGACAGGGGTATGAAAAACTGTTTTTT. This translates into CASSPGQGYEKLFF.

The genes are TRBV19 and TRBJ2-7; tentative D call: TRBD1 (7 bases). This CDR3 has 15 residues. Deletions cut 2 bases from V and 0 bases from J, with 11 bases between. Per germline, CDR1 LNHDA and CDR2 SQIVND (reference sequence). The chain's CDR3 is CASSIQGGNSYEQYF. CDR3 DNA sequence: TGTGCCAGTAGTATACAGGGGGGCAACTCCTACGAGCAGTACTTC.

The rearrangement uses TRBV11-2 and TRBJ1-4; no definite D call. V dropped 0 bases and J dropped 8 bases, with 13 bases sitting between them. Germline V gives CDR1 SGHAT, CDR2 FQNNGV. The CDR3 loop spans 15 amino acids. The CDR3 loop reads CASSLDYAEREKLFF. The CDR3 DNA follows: TGTGCCAGCAGCTTAGATTACGCAGAGCGGGAAAAACTGTTTTTT.

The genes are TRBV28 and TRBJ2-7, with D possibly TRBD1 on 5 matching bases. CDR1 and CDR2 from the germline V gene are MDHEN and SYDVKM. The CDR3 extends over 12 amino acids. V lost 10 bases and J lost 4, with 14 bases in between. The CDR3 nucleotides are TGTGCCATCAGCAGGGAACTTTACGAGCAGTACTTC. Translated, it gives CAISRELYEQYF.

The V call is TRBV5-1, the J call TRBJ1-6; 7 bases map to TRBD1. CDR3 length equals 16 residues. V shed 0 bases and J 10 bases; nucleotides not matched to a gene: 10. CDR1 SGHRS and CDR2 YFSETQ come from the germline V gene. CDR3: CASSLVGGTVYSPLHF. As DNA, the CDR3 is TGCGCCAGCAGCTTGGTTGGCGGGACAGTGTACTCACCCCTCCACTTT.

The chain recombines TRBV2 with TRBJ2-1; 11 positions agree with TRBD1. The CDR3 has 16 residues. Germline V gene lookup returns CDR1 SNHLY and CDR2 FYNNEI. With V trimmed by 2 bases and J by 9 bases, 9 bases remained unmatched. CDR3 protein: CASSERGTGGGGEQFF. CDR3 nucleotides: TGTGCCAGCAGTGAACGGGGGACAGGGGGAGGAGGTGAGCAGTTCTTC.